This section outlines one T cell receptor (beta chain) sequence together with its context. Its antigen is undetermined. The data were taken from a study of T cell responses to AZD1222 COVID-19 vaccine. Study-level findings and limits: In a largely white British group with more females than males, clonal diversity was possibly underestimated. Following two doses of AZD1222, Spike-specific TCR breadth and depth rose.

Trimming took off 0 bases at V and 2 bases at J, with 17 bases between the two ends. Germline CDR1 reads LGHNA; CDR2 reads YNFKEQ. The CDR3 runs to 17 residues. Profiled with immunoSEQ multiplex PCR; TCRdb holds only in-frame clones, not every one. The data hold about 69,000 clones, with approximately 90% observed a single time. The chain combines TRBV4-2 with TRBJ2-7; D gene unclear. Sequenced here: peripheral blood, sampled on day 0 of AZD1222 vaccination. This sequence was found in an adult in good health. The CDR3 DNA follows: TGTGCCAGCAGCCAAGATGGCCCCCGCGTCTCCACCTACGAGCAGTACTTC. Amino acids: CASSQDGPRVSTYEQYF.